What follows is one T cell receptor (beta chain) and its context. Researchers ran the PCR with 60 Vbeta and 13 Jbeta primers. Data came from immunoSEQ multiplex PCR; TCRdb stores just in-frame clones and leaves some out. This sample yields 170,000 or so clones, of which around nine tenths are seen a single time; approximately 2% belongs to the top ten. The CDR3 spans 13 residues. The V end was cut by 1 base, the J end by 4 bases, with 8 bases between. In germline, CDR1 is SGHKS, CDR2 YYEKEE (reference sequence). The source of the sample is a study of cytomegalovirus exposure and HLA in healthy donors.

The specimen was PBMCs. The rearrangement joins TRBV5-5 to TRBJ1-2, with a weak D call TRBD1 (5 bases). The sequence was obtained from a woman between 18 and 29 years old in good health and CMV-seronegative. This CDR3 reads CASSLPGIYGYTF. The CDR3 DNA sequence: TGTGCCAGCAGCTTGCCAGGGATCTATGGCTACACCTTC.